The next 13 T cell receptor beta chains were all read from a single sample in a study of liver allograft versus peripheral blood T cells. About the research overall: Graft-liver T cell receptor repertoires were compared against recipient peripheral blood repertoires.

In TCRdb, the reads were re-called with MiXCR into one record per CDR3 protein. The sample has about 16,000 distinct CDR3 sequences; 22% are singletons. All receptors derive from a human patient who had a liver transplant. Some T cells may be provided by the graft donor.

This clonotype showed up just a few times. The chain uses TRBV10-3 and TRBJ2-4; D is unresolved. Germline CDR1 reads ENHRY; CDR2 reads SYGVKD. V lost 6 bases and J lost 0, with 9 bases in between. The CDR3 extends over 14 amino acids. The chain's CDR3 is CAISSDLAKNIQYF. The CDR3 nucleotides are TGTGCCATCAGCTCAGACCTAGCCAAAAACATTCAGTACTTC.

The chain carries TRBV20-1 and TRBJ1-4; the match to TRBD1 covers 7 bases. In germline, CDR1 is DFQATT, CDR2 SNEGSKA (reference sequence). This CDR3 has 13 amino acids. V lost 6 bases, J lost 5 bases, and 6 bases stayed unmatched. The CDR3 region has the DNA TGCAGTGCAACTACAGGGGACAATGAAAAACTGTTTTTT. This translates into CSATTGDNEKLFF.

This chain connects TRBV12-3 or TRBV12-4 to TRBJ2-5, with D uncertain. The V end lost 1 base, the J end lost 5 bases, and 8 bases lay between the germline ends. The CDR3 contains 13 residues. CDR3 sequence: CASSLVGVETQYF. DNA of the CDR3: TGTGCCAGCAGTTTAGTGGGTGTGGAGACCCAGTACTTC.

This clonotype was recorded a few times. The V gene is TRBV5-4, the J gene TRBJ2-5; no definite D call. CDR1 and CDR2 from the germline V gene are SGHNT and YYREEE (reference sequence). CDR3 size: 12 residues. V was trimmed by 0 bases and J by 8 bases, leaving 8 bases between them. The CDR3 protein is CASSLDSTTQYF. In DNA, the CDR3 is TGTGCCAGCAGCTTGGACAGTACAACCCAGTACTTC.

In regard to this clonotype: Just one base apart from a much larger clone, this may be a read error. The rearrangement joins TRBV6-6 to TRBJ2-1; the match to TRBD2 covers 7 bases. The CDR3 sequence is 12 residues long. Per the germline V gene, CDR1 is MNHNY and CDR2 is SVGAGI (reference sequence). J lost 8 bases, V lost 11 bases, and 9 bases had no gene match. CDR3 sequence reads: CAGQTSTYEQFF. CDR3 DNA: TGTGCCGGCCAGACTAGCACCTATGAGCAGTTCTTC.

The chain has TRBV20-1 and TRBJ1-2; D ambiguous. The CDR3 is 16 residues long. Trimming stripped 0 bases from V and 2 bases from J, with 16 bases between. Germline V gives CDR1 DFQATT, CDR2 SNEGSKA (reference sequence). The CDR3 region has the DNA TGCAGTGCTAGAGACCCTCTTGGCTCCTCAAACTATGGCTACACCTTC. Translating it yields CSARDPLGSSNYGYTF.

This clonotype was observed a few times. This chain links TRBV19 with TRBJ1-4, with TRBD1 identical over 11 bases. This CDR3 comprises 15 residues. The V gene end was trimmed by 3 bases and the J gene end by 8 bases; junction bases not matched to a gene: 5. Germline V gene data show CDR1 as LNHDA and CDR2 as SQIVND (reference sequence). The CDR3 region is CASSIRTGGSEKLFF. As DNA, the CDR3 is TGTGCCAGTAGTATTCGGACAGGGGGCAGCGAAAAACTGTTTTTT. The complete variable domain, with remaining parts taken from reference TRBV19 and TRBJ1-4, reads DGGITQSPKYLFRKEGQNVTLSCEQNLNHDAMYWYRQDPGQGLRLIYYSQIVNDFQKGDIAEGYSVSREKKESFPLTVTSAQKNPTAFYLCASSIRTGGSEKLFFGSGTQLSVL.

This clonotype is medium-sized in the sample. The chain carries TRBV6-5 and TRBJ1-2, with 7 bases lining up with TRBD1. Germline-derived CDR1 and CDR2 are MNHEY and SVGAGI. The V and J ends lost 5 bases and 7 bases, in that order; junction bases with no gene match: 16. CDR3 length: 16 residues. CDR3 coding DNA: TGTGCCAGCAGTGGAATGGCAGGGGGAAGGTTGAGTGGCTACACCTTC. It specifies CASSGMAGGRLSGYTF.

This clonotype was picked up many times. This sequence joins TRBV19 and TRBJ1-5; TRBD1 matches at 7 bases. J was trimmed by 7 bases and V by 7 bases; bases with no gene match: 13. The length of the CDR3 is 15 residues. Germline V gives CDR1 LNHDA, CDR2 SQIVND (reference sequence). Written as DNA, the CDR3 is TGTGCCAGTATCCACAGGGGCGAAGGAGGACAGCCCCAGCATTTT. It encodes CASIHRGEGGQPQHF.

This clonotype occurred many times. This sequence joins TRBV6-6 and TRBJ2-5; possibly TRBD1 for D (5 bases). From germline, CDR1 is MNHNY and CDR2 SVGAGI (reference sequence). Trimming took off 4 bases at V and 1 base at J, with 16 bases between the two ends. There are 16 residues in the CDR3. The CDR3 sequence: CASSSPIARGQETQYF. The CDR3 DNA is TGTGCCAGCAGTTCCCCTATAGCAAGGGGCCAAGAGACCCAGTACTTC.

Ten or more counts support this clonotype. V and J are TRBV6-6 and TRBJ2-3, with D uncertain. Trimming removed 2 bases from V and 6 bases from J, with 3 bases in between. CDR3 length: 11 amino acids. Germline CDR1 is MNHNY and CDR2 is SVGAGI (reference sequence). The CDR3 loop is CASSYGDTQYF. The CDR3 coding sequence is TGTGCCAGCAGTTACGGTGATACGCAGTATTTT.

In this sample, this clonotype turned up many times. The chain uses TRBV19 and TRBJ1-2, with D possibly matching TRBD1 (6 bases). Per the germline V gene, CDR1 is LNHDA and CDR2 is SQIVND (reference sequence). The V gene lost 7 bases and the J gene lost 6 bases, with 15 bases spanning the gap. CDR3 length: 13 residues. DNA for the CDR3: TGTGCCAGTAAAAGCTTACAGGGAGATGGCTACACCTTC. It encodes CASKSLQGDGYTF. Looking up the rest from reference TRBV19 and TRBJ1-2 gives the full variable domain: DGGITQSPKYLFRKEGQNVTLSCEQNLNHDAMYWYRQDPGQGLRLIYYSQIVNDFQKGDIAEGYSVSREKKESFPLTVTSAQKNPTAFYLCASKSLQGDGYTFGSGTRLTVV.

The V and J genes are TRBV20-1 and TRBJ2-1, with D unclear. With 6 bases removed from V and 0 bases from J, the gap between germline ends came to 15 bases. This CDR3 contains 15 residues. Germline CDR1 and CDR2: DFQATT and SNEGSKA (reference sequence). CDR3 residues: CSAEGPSSSYNEQFF. In DNA form, the CDR3 reads TGCAGTGCCGAAGGTCCTAGTAGCTCCTACAATGAGCAGTTCTTC.